The 11 T cell receptor beta chains below come from one sample, sequenced in a study of T cells in localized non-small cell lung cancer. Using immunoSEQ multiplex PCR, the repertoire was profiled, and TCRdb retains in-frame clones only, with some absent. The sample has some 10,000 clones, about 85% seen once. Sample: peripheral blood, taken before any cancer treatment. The receptors were sampled from a male donor aged 60 or older with stage III lung adenocarcinoma.

V and J are TRBV2 and TRBJ2-3; D perhaps matches TRBD1 (5 bases). The CDR3 runs to 14 residues. The V gene lost 8 bases and the J gene lost 5 bases, with 17 bases spanning the gap. Germline V gene data show CDR1 as SNHLY and CDR2 as FYNNEI. Here the CDR3 reads CASGAGLIGDTQYF. CDR3 in DNA: TGTGCCAGCGGGGCCGGGTTGATTGGAGATACGCAGTATTTT.

J is TRBJ1-5 and V is TRBV19, with D uncertain. The CDR3 contains 15 residues. Looked up from germline, CDR1 is LNHDA and CDR2 is SQIVND (reference sequence). Between the trimmed V and J ends, which lost 7 bases and 2 bases, there was a span of 15 bases. In nucleotides, the CDR3 is TGTGCCAGTATCCTGAATACCGGGCGCAATCAGCCCCAGCATTTT. It encodes CASILNTGRNQPQHF. The complete variable domain, with remaining parts taken from reference TRBV19 and TRBJ1-5, reads DGGITQSPKYLFRKEGQNVTLSCEQNLNHDAMYWYRQDPGQGLRLIYYSQIVNDFQKGDIAEGYSVSREKKESFPLTVTSAQKNPTAFYLCASILNTGRNQPQHFGDGTRLSIL.

This clone is a singleton in its sample. The chain links TRBV20-1 to TRBJ2-4, with 9 positions matching TRBD1. Germline CDR1 is DFQATT and CDR2 is SNEGSKA (reference sequence). V shed 5 bases, J shed 15 bases, and the junction held 5 bases outside the gene matches. The CDR3 has 10 amino acids. The CDR3 bases are TGCAGTGCTTCCGGGACAGGGATGTACTTC. Translating gives CSASGTGMYF.

This rearrangement joins TRBV7-6 to TRBJ2-7; D is perhaps TRBD1 (6 bases). V was trimmed by 4 bases and J by 2 bases, leaving 15 bases between them. The CDR3 covers 15 residues. Germline V lookup: CDR1 SGHVS, CDR2 FNYEAQ. The CDR3 DNA reads as TGTGCCAGCAGCTATACGGACAGCTCGACCTACGAGCAGTACTTC. Protein sequence: CASSYTDSSTYEQYF.

This clone was recorded only once. V gene TRBV6-5 combines with J gene TRBJ1-5; D not resolved. CDR1 is MNHEY and CDR2 is SVGAGI in the germline V gene. Trimming pared 5 bases from V and 2 bases from J, leaving 13 bases between. CDR3 length equals 15 residues. The CDR3 region is CASSVVGVGNQPQHF. CDR3 nucleotide sequence: TGTGCCAGCAGTGTAGTCGGGGTTGGCAATCAGCCCCAGCATTTT.

The chain has TRBV5-4 and TRBJ2-6, with D possibly being TRBD1 (6 bases). The CDR3 runs 16 residues. Per the germline V gene, CDR1 is SGHNT and CDR2 is YYREEE (reference sequence). V lost 4 bases and J 3 bases, leaving 14 bases between the germline ends. CDR3 region: CASSPRQGNGANVLTF. CDR3 coding DNA: TGTGCCAGCAGCCCGCGGCAGGGGAATGGGGCCAACGTCCTGACTTTC.

The chain's CDR3 is CASSPSGGDFGELFF. The CDR3 DNA sequence: TGTGCCAGCTCACCGTCAGGGGGCGATTTCGGGGAGCTGTTTTTT. The gene calls are TRBV18 and TRBJ2-2; 8 bases are shared with TRBD1. Germline V gives CDR1 KGHSH, CDR2 LQKENI. The CDR3 contains 15 residues. V lost 3 bases to trimming and J lost 7 bases; unmatched junction nucleotides: 7.

The genes are TRBV19 and TRBJ2-6, with a weak D call TRBD2 (5 bases). Germline values: CDR1 LNHDA, CDR2 SQIVND (reference sequence). Trimming left V 6 bases short and J 4 bases short, with 7 bases between. This CDR3 has 13 residues. The DNA for the CDR3 is TGTGCCAGTAGGGAGGACGGGGCCAACGTCCTGACTTTC. Its protein is CASREDGANVLTF.

The chain employs TRBV14 and TRBJ2-5; D uncertain. Trimming left V 5 bases short and J 9 bases short, with 13 bases between. The germline gives CDR1 SGHDN, CDR2 FVKESK. This CDR3 has 12 residues. The CDR3 loop is CASSYSYRSQYF. In DNA form, the CDR3 reads TGTGCCAGCAGCTACTCCTATCGGTCCCAGTACTTC.

The V and J genes are TRBV7-9 and TRBJ1-1, with D unclear. V dropped 1 base and J dropped 0 bases, with 6 bases sitting between them. Germline CDR1 is SEHNR and CDR2 is FQNEAQ (reference sequence). CDR3 length equals 14 residues. The CDR3 sequence: CASSLVGVNTEAFF. The CDR3 nucleotides read TGTGCCAGCAGCTTAGTCGGGGTGAACACTGAAGCTTTCTTT.

The genes are TRBV9 and TRBJ1-2, with 7 bases fitting TRBD1. The CDR3 length is 15 residues. From germline, CDR1 is SGDLS and CDR2 YYNGEE. V dropped 4 bases and J dropped 4; count of bases not matched to a gene: 10. CDR3 coding DNA: TGTGCCAGCAGCCAGGACAGGCAAGGGGGCTATGGCTACACCTTC. It translates to CASSQDRQGGYGYTF.